The rows below give T cell receptor beta chains drawn from one sample of a study of stem cell transplantation in POMP-related autoinflammatory disease. Sequencing was performed with immunoSEQ multiplex PCR; in TCRdb, only in-frame clones are kept and a portion is missing. The sample lists more than 25,000 clones, 88% occurring once. The sequencing here drew on CD4+ T cells from PBMCs, taken before stem cell transplantation. These receptors were obtained from a human donor with POMP-related autoinflammation and immune dysregulation (PRAID). Both conserved end residues are part of each CDR3. A D gene is named only where the DNA matches it firmly.

CDR3	V	D
CASSPDRGRRGGYTF	TRBV4-1	TRBD1
CASNRGGSAEAFF	TRBV27	-
CASSLAGASTDTQYF	TRBV28	TRBD2
CASSEVSGLARREFF	TRBV6-1	TRBD2
CASGGALETQYF	TRBV6-1	-
CASSLEGRGPFNYGYTF	TRBV5-8	-
CASSFPGPIVNEQFF	TRBV5-4	-
CASSDRGHRDTQYF	TRBV6-1	TRBD1
CASSVGAGVSPLHF	TRBV9	-
CASSFDRLNSPLHF	TRBV28	-
CASSFRRDGYTF	TRBV5-5	-
CASSLTGTVNTEAFF	TRBV11-1	-
CASSYSQANEQFF	TRBV6-5	-
CAIRSDRISYEQYF	TRBV10-3	-
CASSKSPGTSGTDTQYF	TRBV5-4	TRBD2
CASSGGRVCSYNEQFF	TRBV10-1	-
CASSSSASQPNTGELFF	TRBV5-1	-
CASSLALAGAGANVLTF	TRBV5-1	TRBD2
CASSGSSGSYEQYF	TRBV2	TRBD2
CASSEGQGGSETQYF	TRBV6-1	TRBD1
CASSLQEGNTIYF	TRBV11-2	-
CASSNPPAGGKDEQFF	TRBV28	TRBD2
CASSQAADSYNEQFF	TRBV4-2	-
CASSLTGGGQPQHF	TRBV7-9	TRBD1
CASSRDRVETQYF	TRBV14	TRBD1
CASSPAPGANVLTF	TRBV7-6	-
CASSQDLRGMYTDTQYF	TRBV4-2	-
CASKETYYGYTF	TRBV2	-
CASSNGLADTDTQYF	TRBV5-1	TRBD2
CATSSRAIQETQYF	TRBV15	-
CAIGPGLPVTDTQYF	TRBV10-3	-
CASSDQVSGANVLTF	TRBV6-1	-
CASSKTGEGTYEQYF	TRBV9	-
CASSPRETQYF	TRBV18	-
CASSLGLVNNEQFF	TRBV5-4	-
CASSLVLGRGRVSGYTF	TRBV7-9	TRBD1
CASSQGPMEPQHF	TRBV5-6	-
CAISETPQETQYF	TRBV10-3	-
CASSYPGTDTQYF	TRBV6-5	-
CASMVSREKLFF	TRBV6-1	-
CASSLSSPGETQYF	TRBV4-1	-
CASSAVWTENQPQHF	TRBV19	-
CASSKDLGTDTQYF	TRBV11-3	-
CASSLTIAGVRTGELFF	TRBV7-3	TRBD2
CASSYYGGLTEAFF	TRBV6-5	-
CASTTGLPGSEQYF	TRBV5-1	-
CASSAERGKNIQYF	TRBV6-1	TRBD2
CASSRDRGYEQYF	TRBV7-9	TRBD1
CASSLAGTAYYEQYF	TRBV5-1	TRBD1
CASSKGNTIYF	TRBV2	-
CASSPDIYEQYF	TRBV11-2	-
CSCQGPGLQETQYF	TRBV29-1	-
CASSYPERTQYF	TRBV28	-
CASSAWGNTEAFF	TRBV9	-